The 18 T cell receptor beta chains below were found in one sample sequenced in a study of blood T cell repertoires in COVID-19. The data were produced by immunoSEQ multiplex PCR, yet TCRdb's version contains in-frame clones alone and is incomplete. This sample has about 100,000 clones, with 90% found just once. The source material was peripheral blood. These receptors were taken from a middle-aged man with acute or convalescent COVID-19.

In this sample, this clone turned up a few times. The genes are TRBV18 and TRBJ1-1; D possibly corresponds to TRBD1 (6 bases). CDR3 length: 14 residues. Germline V lookup: CDR1 KGHSH, CDR2 LQKENI. The ends were cut back, 3 bases at V and 7 bases at J, with 15 bases in the middle. Here the CDR3 reads CASSPRQGNDEAFF. Written as DNA, the CDR3 is TGTGCCAGCTCACCCAGGCAGGGGAACGATGAAGCTTTCTTT.

This clone has a handful of counts. The J gene is TRBJ1-1, the V gene TRBV24-1, with a tentative D call TRBD1 (6 bases). V was shortened by 8 bases and J by 6 bases, with 18 bases between the two germline ends. The V gene's germline CDR1 is KGHDR and CDR2 SFDVKD. The CDR3 runs 14 residues. The CDR3, as DNA: TGTGCCACCACTCTCGAGGGGGAACAGGCTGAAGCTTTCTTT. Protein: CATTLEGEQAEAFF.

This clone was observed a single time. The chain links TRBV18 to TRBJ1-2, with 8 positions matching TRBD1. Losses at the gene ends were 5 bases for V and 0 bases for J; bases not matched to a gene: 14. The germline V gene encodes CDR1 KGHSH and CDR2 LQKENI. The CDR3 totals 18 residues. In DNA form, the CDR3 reads TGTGCCAGCTCATTGACAGGGGCAAACGTTTTAGCTAACTATGGCTACACCTTC. This sequence encodes CASSLTGANVLANYGYTF.

V is TRBV2 and J is TRBJ1-5; the D gene is possibly TRBD1 (5 bases). CDR1 and CDR2 from the germline V gene are SNHLY and FYNNEI. The V end was cut by 6 bases, the J end by 6 bases, with 21 bases between. The CDR3 sequence is 16 residues long. The CDR3 coding sequence is TGTGCCAGCAGAGCTCCCGGGGGGGTGACGGGTCAGCCCCAGCATTTT. Translation: CASRAPGGVTGQPQHF. The entire variable domain, with the rest obtained from reference TRBV2 and TRBJ1-5, is as follows: EPEVTQTPSHQVTQMGQEVILRCVPISNHLYFYWYRQILGQKVEFLVSFYNNEISEKSEIFDDQFSVERPDGSNFTLKIRSTKLEDSAMYFCASRAPGGVTGQPQHFGDGTRLSIL.

This clone has only a few counts. The rearrangement uses TRBV2 and TRBJ1-1; no firm D call. The CDR3 length is 11 residues. The V end was cut by 8 bases, the J end by 1 base, with 5 bases between. CDR1 SNHLY and CDR2 FYNNEI come from the germline V gene. CDR3 region: CASAQNTEAFF. Here the CDR3 DNA reads TGTGCCAGCGCGCAGAACACTGAAGCTTTCTTT.

This clone was counted only a few times. The chain uses TRBV3-1 (or the pseudogene TRBV3-2) and TRBJ2-5, with D tentatively TRBD2 (6 bases). V was shortened by 5 bases and J by 4 bases, with 14 bases between the two germline ends. Germline V lookup: CDR1 LGHDT, CDR2 YNNKEL (reference sequence). The CDR3 extends over 14 amino acids. The CDR3: CASSSTRTGETQYF. The CDR3 DNA reads TGTGCCAGCAGCTCGACTAGGACGGGAGAGACCCAGTACTTC.

This chain connects TRBV30 to TRBJ1-2; D gene ambiguous. CDR1 and CDR2 (germline): GTSNPN, SVGIG (reference sequence). Trimming removed 5 bases at V and 8 bases at J, with 12 bases between. This CDR3 contains 11 residues. This CDR3 is CAWSPTRGYTF. CDR3 nucleotide sequence: TGTGCCTGGTCACCTACTCGGGGCTACACCTTC.

The J gene is TRBJ2-3, the V gene TRBV15; 9 bases fit TRBD1. The CDR3 has 17 residues. Germline V gives CDR1 LNHNV, CDR2 YYDKDF (reference sequence). Losses at the gene ends were 5 bases for V and 0 bases for J; bases not matched to a gene: 9. The CDR3 DNA reads TGTGCCACCAGCTCCAGTTTGGGACAGGGAAGCACAGATACGCAGTATTTT. Its translation is CATSSSLGQGSTDTQYF. The whole variable domain, filled in from reference TRBV15 and TRBJ2-3, reads DAMVIQNPRYQVTQFGKPVTLSCSQTLNHNVMYWYQQKSSQAPKLLFHYYDKDFNNEADTPDNFQSRRPNTSFCFLDIRSPGLGDTAMYLCATSSSLGQGSTDTQYFGPGTRLTVL.

This chain connects TRBV7-2 to TRBJ1-3; maybe TRBD1 (5 bases). V was shortened by 5 bases and J by 4 bases, with 18 bases between the two germline ends. Germline lookup yields CDR1 SGHTA and CDR2 FQGNSA. CDR3 length: 16 amino acids. CDR3 loop: CASSESHQGGGNTIYF. The CDR3, as DNA: TGTGCCAGCAGCGAGTCACATCAGGGTGGGGGAAACACCATATATTTT.

The V and J genes are TRBV5-6 and TRBJ2-5, with D maybe TRBD1 (5 bases). Germline-derived CDR1 and CDR2 are SGHDT and YYEEEE. V lost 0 bases and J 2 bases, leaving 11 bases between the germline ends. The CDR3 is 15 amino acids. DNA of the CDR3: TGTGCCAGCAGCTTGGCCGCCGGACATCAAGAGACCCAGTACTTC. This codes for CASSLAAGHQETQYF.

This chain links TRBV30 with TRBJ1-6; D possibly corresponds to TRBD1 (6 bases). This CDR3 is built from 18 residues. The germline CDR1 and CDR2 sequences are GTSNPN and SVGIG (reference sequence). Trimming cost V 0 bases and J 0 bases, with 15 bases left between them. CDR3 sequence (DNA): TGTGCCTGGAGTGTAAGGACAGCGACGAGCTCCTATAATTCACCCCTCCACTTT. The encoded protein is CAWSVRTATSSYNSPLHF.

This chain connects TRBV10-3 to TRBJ1-6; D is uncertain. There are 12 residues in the CDR3. Germline CDR1 reads ENHRY; CDR2 reads SYGVKD. Trimming pared 8 bases from V and 10 bases from J, leaving 12 bases between. CDR3 sequence: CAIREGGSPLHF. CDR3 sequence (DNA): TGTGCCATCCGGGAGGGAGGCTCACCCCTCCACTTT.

The chain employs TRBV11-2 and TRBJ2-7; a weak D match, TRBD1 (6 bases). Trimming removed 0 bases at V and 5 bases at J, with 8 bases between. This CDR3 has 13 residues. The germline CDR1 and CDR2 sequences are SGHAT and FQNNGV. The CDR3 loop is CASSLDRGNEQYF. The CDR3 nucleotides are TGTGCCAGCAGCTTAGACAGGGGCAACGAGCAGTACTTC.

J is TRBJ1-3 and V is TRBV14, with D uncertain. This CDR3 is built from 15 residues. The germline gives CDR1 SGHDN, CDR2 FVKESK. Trimming took 1 base from V and 4 from J, leaving 11 bases between them. The CDR3 bases are TGTGCCAGCAGCCAAGTCCGGCCAGGAGGAAACACCATATATTTT. This encodes CASSQVRPGGNTIYF. The whole variable domain, filled in from reference TRBV14 and TRBJ1-3, reads EAGVTQFPSHSVIEKGQTVTLRCDPISGHDNLYWYRRVMGKEIKFLLHFVKESKQDESGMPNNRFLAERTGGTYSTLKVQPAELEDSGVYFCASSQVRPGGNTIYFGEGSWLTVV.

The rearrangement joins TRBV6-5 to TRBJ2-1; maybe TRBD2 (6 bases). CDR3 length: 12 amino acids. V lost 7 bases to trimming and J lost 4 bases, with 8 bases between them. In germline, CDR1 is MNHEY, CDR2 SVGAGI. The CDR3 coding sequence is TGTGCCAGCAAGGGGACTTACAATGAGCAGTTCTTC. Encoded protein: CASKGTYNEQFF.

The CDR3 DNA is TGCGCCAGCAGCCCGACTAGCGGCTCCTACGAGCAGTACTTC. Amino acid sequence: CASSPTSGSYEQYF. The V gene is TRBV5-1, the J gene TRBJ2-7, with 9 bases matching TRBD2. After removal of 4 bases from V and 0 bases from J, the junction contained 2 bases not matched to a gene. Germline CDR1 SGHRS, CDR2 YFSETQ. The CDR3 spans 14 residues.

The rearrangement joins TRBV30 to TRBJ1-1; no clear D. Germline V gene sequence: CDR1 GTSNPN, CDR2 SVGIG (reference sequence). The CDR3 consists of 12 residues. V dropped 4 bases and J dropped 5 bases, with 11 bases sitting between them. The CDR3 spells CAWTQEGTEAFF. CDR3 in DNA: TGTGCCTGGACGCAGGAGGGTACTGAAGCTTTCTTT.

CDR3 DNA: TGTGCCAGCAGCTTGGGACACCCTAACTCCGAGCAGTACTTC. Protein sequence: CASSLGHPNSEQYF. This rearrangement joins TRBV5-6 to TRBJ2-7; D uncertain. Trimming shortened V by 0 bases and J by 6 bases, and 13 bases separated the two germline ends. The CDR3 is 14 residues long. Germline V lookup: CDR1 SGHDT, CDR2 YYEEEE. The variable domain in full, completed from reference TRBV5-6 and TRBJ2-7, reads DAGVTQSPTHLIKTRGQQVTLRCSPKSGHDTVSWYQQALGQGPQFIFQYYEEEERQRGNFPDRFSGHQFPNYSSELNVNALLLGDSALYLCASSLGHPNSEQYFGPGTRLTVT.